These T cell receptor beta chains were read from a single sample in a study of cytomegalovirus exposure and HLA in healthy donors. Clones were read by immunoSEQ multiplex PCR, and TCRdb kept only the in-frame ones, dropping some. Among about 130,000 clones listed, 74% were seen once. The specimen sequenced was PBMCs. These receptors originate from a man aged 18 to 30 in good health and CMV-seropositive. The CDR3 runs from the conserved cysteine through the conserved F or W. D genes are given only for firm matches. Rows give clone size only sometimes, using once, few, many, or a class for an expanded clone.

j_call clone_size v_call d_call cdr3_aa cdr3_nt
TRBJ2-3 few TRBV10-3 TRBD2 CAISTSGVTDTQYF TGTGCCATCTCGACTAGCGGGGTTACAGATACGCAGTATTTT
TRBJ2-2 . TRBV30 . CAWAWGTGNTGELFF TGTGCCTGGGCTTGGGGCACGGGGAACACCGGGGAGCTGTTTTTT
TRBJ2-7 . TRBV2 TRBD1 CASGRQGARYEQYF TGTGCCAGCGGTAGACAGGGGGCGAGATACGAGCAGTACTTC
TRBJ2-5 . TRBV5-1 TRBD1 CASSFTGGSETQYF TGCGCCAGCAGCTTTACAGGGGGCTCAGAGACCCAGTACTTC
TRBJ1-5 . TRBV5-6 TRBD1 CASSFRQGAIDQPQHF TGTGCCAGCAGCTTTAGACAGGGGGCTATTGATCAGCCCCAGCATTTT
TRBJ2-3 . TRBV5-6 TRBD2 CASSLLATVNTQYF TGTGCCAGCAGCTTACTAGCGACGGTGAATACGCAGTATTTT
TRBJ2-7 . TRBV28 . CASSSTGSSYEQYF TGTGCCAGCAGTTCGACAGGTTCCTCCTACGAGCAGTACTTC
TRBJ2-7 few TRBV2 . CASRSRQTEQYF TGTGCCAGCAGGTCGAGGCAGACCGAGCAGTACTTC
TRBJ1-5 few TRBV6-6 TRBD1 CASSYGQGSQPQHF TGTGCCAGCAGTTACGGACAGGGAAGTCAGCCCCAGCATTTT
TRBJ2-2 few TRBV18 TRBD2 CASSPVVLAGAGTGELFF TGTGCCAGCTCACCAGTTGTCTTAGCGGGAGCGGGCACCGGGGAGCTGTTTTTT
TRBJ1-3 . TRBV5-1 TRBD1 CASSLGPGTGKASGNTIYF TGCGCCAGCAGCTTGGGGCCCGGGACAGGGAAGGCCTCTGGAAACACCATATATTTT